Shown below are 27 T cell receptor beta chains from a single sample sequenced in a study of lymphopenia after photon versus proton radiotherapy. Assay used: immunoSEQ multiplex PCR; TCRdb lists only in-frame clones, some missing. The table lists around 160,000 clones, about 85% of them singletons. The specimen was peripheral blood, collected from a patient treated with photon-based radiotherapy. The receptor set was obtained from a man between 50 and 59 years old with gastric cancer.

V gene TRBV7-7 combines with J gene TRBJ2-3; D is tentatively TRBD1 or TRBD2 (5 bases each). This CDR3 is built from 14 residues. V was shortened by 5 bases and J by 3 bases, with 12 bases between the two germline ends. CDR1 SSHAT and CDR2 FNYEAQ come from the germline V gene (reference sequence). The CDR3 DNA follows: TGTGCCAGCAGCCACCTCGGGGCTACAGATACGCAGTATTTT. This encodes CASSHLGATDTQYF.

This clone was seen a handful of times. The rearrangement joins TRBV7-7 to TRBJ2-7; perhaps TRBD2 as D (5 bases). From germline, CDR1 is SSHAT and CDR2 FNYEAQ (reference sequence). The germline V and J ends were trimmed by 5 bases and 0 bases, with 11 bases remaining between them. The CDR3 contains 14 residues. CDR3 sequence (DNA): TGTGCCAGCAGCCCGGACTCGCTCTCCTACGAGCAGTACTTC. Translated: CASSPDSLSYEQYF. Supplemented by reference TRBV7-7 and TRBJ2-7, the full variable domain reads GAGVSQSPRYKVTKRGQDVTLRCDPISSHATLYWYQQALGQGPEFLTYFNYEAQPDKSGLPSDRFSAERPEGSISTLTIQRTEQRDSAMYRCASSPDSLSYEQYFGPGTRLTVT.

The chain employs TRBV5-1 and TRBJ2-7; 8 bases agree with TRBD2. CDR1 is SGHRS, CDR2 YFSETQ, per germline. V was pared by 1 base and J by 4 bases, with 7 bases of the junction left unmatched. This CDR3 contains 15 residues. The CDR3 region is CASSLRTSGIYEQYF. The CDR3 region has the DNA TGCGCCAGCAGCTTGCGCACTAGCGGAATTTACGAGCAGTACTTC.

This chain links TRBV9 with TRBJ1-1, with D perhaps matching TRBD1 (6 bases). CDR1 and CDR2 (germline): SGDLS, YYNGEE. The V and J ends lost 4 bases and 5 bases respectively, with 18 bases between them. The CDR3 is 15 amino acids. CDR3: CASSPEGGRGTEAFF. The CDR3 DNA reads as TGTGCCAGCAGCCCCGAAGGGGGGCGGGGGACTGAAGCTTTCTTT.

This rearrangement joins TRBV30 to TRBJ2-7, with 12 bases that match TRBD2. The CDR3 consists of 16 residues. The V and J ends lost 0 bases and 3 bases, in that order; junction bases with no gene match: 6. CDR1 is GTSNPN and CDR2 is SVGIG in the germline V gene (reference sequence). The DNA of the CDR3 is TGTGCCTGGAGTGTAACCCTAGCGGGAGGGATCTACGAGCAGTACTTC. Protein: CAWSVTLAGGIYEQYF. Combining the CDR3 with reference TRBV30 and TRBJ2-7 gives the whole variable domain SQTIHQWPATLVQPVGSPLSLECTVEGTSNPNLYWYRQAAGRGLQLLFYSVGIGQISSEVPQNLSASRPQDRQFILSSKKLLLSDSGFYLCAWSVTLAGGIYEQYFGPGTRLTVT.

Only one count was recorded for this clone. The CDR3 coding sequence is TGTGCCAGCAGCATTAGGACAGGGGGCAGTTATCGAACCGGGGAGCTGTTTTTT. Translated: CASSIRTGGSYRTGELFF. This rearrangement joins TRBV7-2 to TRBJ2-2, with 11 bases matching TRBD1. Unmatched junction bases numbered 13, after V lost 5 bases and J lost 5 bases. The CDR3 is 18 amino acids. Per the germline V gene, CDR1 is SGHTA and CDR2 is FQGNSA.

The chain joins TRBV27 to TRBJ2-5, with 9 positions matching TRBD2. Germline V gene data show CDR1 as MNHEY and CDR2 as SMNVEV (reference sequence). The CDR3 contains 14 residues. V gave up 2 bases and J gave up 5 bases; unmatched junction bases: 3. CDR3 residues: CASSLRLAGETQYF. CDR3 nucleotide sequence: TGTGCCAGCAGTTTAAGGCTAGCGGGGGAGACCCAGTACTTC.

J is TRBJ1-3 and V is TRBV5-1; D gene ambiguous. Trimming stripped 1 base from V and 0 bases from J, with 8 bases between. CDR1 and CDR2 (germline): SGHRS, YFSETQ. This CDR3 contains 15 residues. CDR3 sequence reads: CASSLSSGSGNTIYF. The DNA for the CDR3 is TGCGCCAGCAGCTTGAGCTCAGGCTCTGGAAACACCATATATTTT. Based on the CDR3 plus reference TRBV5-1 and TRBJ1-3, the full variable domain is KAGVTQTPRYLIKTRGQQVTLSCSPISGHRSVSWYQQTPGQGLQFLFEYFSETQRNKGNFPGRFSGRQFSNSRSEMNVSTLELGDSALYLCASSLSSGSGNTIYFGEGSWLTVV.

The CDR3 spells CATTRDREDGYTF. CDR3 sequence (DNA): TGTGCCACCACAAGGGACAGGGAGGATGGCTACACCTTC. The chain links TRBV6-5 to TRBJ1-2; the match to TRBD1 covers 9 bases. The CDR3 contains 13 residues. The germline V gene encodes CDR1 MNHEY and CDR2 SVGAGI. The V gene end was trimmed by 10 bases and the J gene end by 6 bases; junction bases not matched to a gene: 9.

Concerning this clone: Other DNA variants within this sample encode the same CDR3. The chain couples TRBV28 to TRBJ1-2, with D possibly TRBD1 on 5 matching bases. Germline lookup yields CDR1 MDHEN and CDR2 SYDVKM. V was pared by 2 bases and J by 4 bases, with 5 bases between. This CDR3 comprises 12 residues. The CDR3 nucleotides are TGTGCCAGCAGTTTAGGGACCTATGGCTACACCTTC. This encodes CASSLGTYGYTF.

The rearrangement links TRBV5-6 to TRBJ1-3; 9 bases line up with TRBD1. Germline CDR1 and CDR2: SGHDT and YYEEEE. This CDR3 has 16 residues. V lost 1 base, J lost 0 bases, and 2 bases stayed unmatched. This CDR3 reads CASSLTGGISGNTIYF. CDR3 in DNA: TGTGCCAGCAGCTTGACAGGGGGCATCTCTGGAAACACCATATATTTT.

The chain couples TRBV19 to TRBJ1-1, with D possibly matching TRBD1 (5 bases). Germline V CDR1 and CDR2: LNHDA, SQIVND (reference sequence). With 8 bases removed from V and 3 bases from J, the gap between germline ends came to 13 bases. The CDR3 spans 13 residues. The DNA for the CDR3 is TGTGCCAGTTGGCTCGGGGGGGACACTGAAGCTTTCTTT. It translates to CASWLGGDTEAFF.

The chain couples TRBV28 to TRBJ1-5; TRBD1 agrees at 7 bases. The germline V gene has CDR1 MDHEN and CDR2 SYDVKM. The CDR3 is 15 residues long. Germline trimming cut 4 bases from V and 4 bases from J; bases unmatched to any gene: 7. The CDR3 region has the DNA TGTGCCAGCAGTTCCACCGGGACAGTTAATCAGCCCCAGCATTTT. Its protein is CASSSTGTVNQPQHF.

The chain couples TRBV27 to TRBJ2-1; tentatively, D is TRBD2 (6 bases). CDR3 length equals 17 residues. The V end lost 5 bases, the J end lost 5 bases, and 22 bases lay between the germline ends. Looked up from germline, CDR1 is MNHEY and CDR2 is SMNVEV (reference sequence). In nucleotides, the CDR3 is TGTGCCAGCAGTCCCCAGGGACTGACAAATACAAACAATGAGCAGTTCTTC. Residues: CASSPQGLTNTNNEQFF.

The table lists this clone with many counts. This rearrangement joins TRBV7-6 to TRBJ1-5; the match to TRBD1 covers 9 bases. Trimming at V came to 5 bases and at J to 4 bases, leaving 3 bases not matched to a gene. The CDR3 extends over 14 amino acids. The germline CDR1 and CDR2 sequences are SGHVS and FNYEAQ. The CDR3 loop is CASSAGTGNQPQHF. The CDR3 region has the DNA TGTGCCAGCAGCGCCGGGACAGGGAATCAGCCCCAGCATTTT. Full variable domain (missing parts from reference TRBV7-6 and TRBJ1-5): GAGVSQSPRYKVTKRGQDVALRCDPISGHVSLYWYRQALGQGPEFLTYFNYEAQQDKSGLPNDRFSAERPEGSISTLTIQRTEQRDSAMYRCASSAGTGNQPQHFGDGTRLSIL.

V is TRBV7-2 and J is TRBJ2-7; 7 bases agree with TRBD2. Trimming cost V 5 bases and J 1 base; bases outside gene matches: 8. The CDR3 spans 15 residues. Germline V gene data show CDR1 as SGHTA and CDR2 as FQGNSA. CDR3: CASSPRTRGSYEQYF. CDR3 sequence (DNA): TGTGCCAGCAGCCCCCGGACTAGGGGATCCTACGAGCAGTACTTC.

The rearrangement joins TRBV9 to TRBJ2-3, with 11 positions matching TRBD2. The CDR3 consists of 18 residues. V lost 1 base and J lost 2; bases outside the gene matches: 9. Germline CDR1 and CDR2: SGDLS and YYNGEE. The CDR3 reads CASSVSTSGGGSTDTQYF. The CDR3 DNA is TGTGCCAGCAGCGTATCTACTAGCGGGGGCGGCTCCACAGATACGCAGTATTTT. The full variable domain, completed using reference TRBV9 and TRBJ2-3, is DSGVTQTPKHLITATGQRVTLRCSPRSGDLSVYWYQQSLDQGLQFLIQYYNGEERAKGNILERFSAQQFPDLHSELNLSSLELGDSALYFCASSVSTSGGGSTDTQYFGPGTRLTVL.

CDR3 amino acids: CASSVRGASTDTQYF. CDR3 DNA sequence: TGTGCCAGCAGCGTAAGAGGCGCCAGCACAGATACGCAGTATTTT. The chain joins TRBV9 to TRBJ2-3, with D hard to call. This CDR3 spans 15 amino acids. Germline V gene lookup returns CDR1 SGDLS and CDR2 YYNGEE. Trimming left V 1 base short and J 0 bases short, with 9 bases between.

The genes are TRBV2 and TRBJ1-5; D ambiguous. V lost 3 bases, J lost 7 bases, and 13 bases lay in between. This CDR3 has 14 residues. Germline assignment: CDR1 SNHLY and CDR2 FYNNEI. As DNA, the CDR3 is TGTGCCAGCAGTGATAGGCATAACGCCCAGCCCCAGCATTTT. It encodes CASSDRHNAQPQHF. The full variable domain, in which reference TRBV2 and TRBJ1-5 provide the parts outside the CDR3, is EPEVTQTPSHQVTQMGQEVILRCVPISNHLYFYWYRQILGQKVEFLVSFYNNEISEKSEIFDDQFSVERPDGSNFTLKIRSTKLEDSAMYFCASSDRHNAQPQHFGDGTRLSIL.

This chain links TRBV6-1 with TRBJ1-2; D not resolved. CDR1 and CDR2 from the germline V gene are MNHNS and SASEGT. The CDR3 covers 14 residues. V dropped 6 bases and J dropped 5 bases, with 16 bases sitting between them. CDR3 coding DNA: TGTGCCAGCAGGCCCCCGGAGAAAACATATGGCTACACCTTC. This gives the protein CASRPPEKTYGYTF.

The V gene is TRBV11-1, the J gene TRBJ2-1; TRBD1 agrees at 10 bases. Trimming removed 6 bases from V and 4 bases from J; junction bases left unmatched: 9. Germline assignment: CDR1 SGHAT and CDR2 FQDESV (reference sequence). There are 16 residues in the CDR3. CDR3 bases: TGTGCCAGCAGAAAAGCCGGGACAGGGGAATACAATGAGCAGTTCTTC. It translates to CASRKAGTGEYNEQFF.

The V call is TRBV5-4, the J call TRBJ1-4, with D possibly TRBD1 on 5 matching bases. The CDR3 extends over 14 amino acids. Trimming took off 4 bases at V and 5 bases at J, with 12 bases between the two ends. Germline V gene lookup returns CDR1 SGHNT and CDR2 YYREEE (reference sequence). Here the CDR3 reads CASSPGLTNEKLFF. CDR3 bases: TGTGCCAGCAGCCCGGGACTGACCAATGAAAAACTGTTTTTT.

This clone was observed once. V and J are TRBV5-6 and TRBJ1-4, with TRBD1 matching 10 bases. Germline lookup yields CDR1 SGHDT and CDR2 YYEEEE. The CDR3 covers 15 residues. Germline trimming cut 3 bases from V and 10 bases from J; bases unmatched to any gene: 9. CDR3 bases: TGTGCCAGCAGCTCTCCCGGGACAGGGGTCGGAAAACTGTTTTTT. Its protein product is CASSSPGTGVGKLFF.

The CDR3 loop reads CASSLAGGPDEQYF. In DNA, the CDR3 is TGTGCCAGCAGCCTAGCGGGAGGGCCTGACGAGCAGTACTTC. The chain uses TRBV25-1 and TRBJ2-7, with 12 bases that match TRBD2. The germline V gene has CDR1 MGHDK and CDR2 SYGVNS. The CDR3 sequence is 14 residues long. Unmatched junction bases numbered 5, after V lost 6 bases and J lost 5 bases.

By share, this clone counts as medium-sized (0.01 to 0.1%). The chain couples TRBV2 to TRBJ2-7, with D maybe TRBD2 (7 bases). V was clipped by 6 bases and J by 2 bases, with 20 bases between them. CDR1 and CDR2 from the germline V gene are SNHLY and FYNNEI. The CDR3 has 16 residues. In DNA, the CDR3 is TGTGCCAGCAGGAAGGGGGAGGGCCTGGGTACCTACGAGCAGTACTTC. Translating gives CASRKGEGLGTYEQYF.

The chain couples TRBV7-8 to TRBJ1-2; weak D call: TRBD1 (6 bases). The CDR3 length is 14 residues. The V gene's germline CDR1 is SGHVS and CDR2 FQNEAQ. Trimming removed 4 bases from V and 8 bases from J, with 17 bases in between. The CDR3 DNA reads as TGTGCCAGCAGCTCCTTGAGGGGGGCGCGCGGCTACACCTTC. It translates to CASSSLRGARGYTF.

This chain links TRBV13 with TRBJ1-2; the D gene is possibly TRBD1 (6 bases). This CDR3 is built from 13 residues. With 11 bases removed from V and 6 bases from J, the gap between germline ends came to 19 bases. Germline V gives CDR1 PRHDT, CDR2 FYEKMQ (reference sequence). The CDR3 bases are TGTGCCTGCAACGTTAGGGGGGCGGATGGCTACACCTTC. Translation gives CACNVRGADGYTF.